The present T cell receptor beta chain was sequenced within a study of CD8 T cells in Susac syndrome. Findings and limits, study-wide: By the study's own acknowledgment, its TCR sequencing and HLA analysis included relatively few individuals.

CD8+ and CD4+ blood T cells underwent TCR beta sequencing. The RNA, about 0.45 to 1 ug, was put through reverse transcription using random hexamers. TCRdb reprocessed the immunoSEQ multiplex PCR reads with MiXCR, giving one entry per CDR3 protein. The table lists about 100,000 distinct CDR3 sequences, approximately 95% of them singletons. As to this clonotype: Its cognate antigen is unknown.

The receptor was isolated from a human donor in good health. The sequenced sample consisted of CD8+ T cells from PBMCs.

The CDR3 loop is CASSQLQGTTTEAFF. The CDR3 nucleotides read TGTGCCAGCAGCCAACTTCAGGGTACGACGACTGAAGCTTTCTTT. The chain couples TRBV4-2 to TRBJ1-1; a weak D match, TRBD1 (5 bases). The germline V and J ends were trimmed by 2 bases and 5 bases, with 15 bases remaining between them. CDR1 is LGHNA, CDR2 YNFKEQ, per germline. The CDR3 consists of 15 residues.